Following are 11 T cell receptor beta chains from one sample sequenced in a study of CD8 T cells in Susac syndrome. The RNA input was roughly 0.45 to 1 ug, and it was reverse transcribed with random hexamers. Using its own MiXCR run on the immunoSEQ multiplex PCR reads, TCRdb lists one record per CDR3 protein. This sample has a few hundred thousand distinct CDR3 sequences; about 91% occur once, and the top ten carry approximately 0.065%. The sample was CD4+ T cells from PBMCs. These TCRs come from a human donor with multiple sclerosis.

This chain joins TRBV12-3 or TRBV12-4 and TRBJ2-5; TRBD2 matches at 11 bases. V shed 5 bases, J shed 1 base, and the junction held 9 bases outside the gene matches. The CDR3 length is 17 residues. CDR3 protein: CASSPDPGLAAQETQYF. The CDR3 DNA is TGTGCCAGCAGTCCAGACCCGGGACTAGCGGCCCAAGAGACCCAGTACTTC.

The chain is built from TRBV6-2 or TRBV6-3 and TRBJ2-1; TRBD2 matches at 7 bases. V gave up 0 bases and J gave up 1 base; unmatched junction bases: 3. The germline V gene has CDR1 MNHEY and CDR2 SVGEGT. CDR3 length: 16 residues. Written as DNA, the CDR3 is TGTGCCAGCAGTTACTCGGGCGGGAGTTCCTACAATGAGCAGTTCTTC. This codes for CASSYSGGSSYNEQFF.

This chain connects TRBV4-3 to TRBJ2-1; D remains ambiguous. The germline gives CDR1 LGHNA, CDR2 YSLEER. V gave up 0 bases and J gave up 3 bases, with 6 bases separating them. The CDR3 has 14 residues. The CDR3: CASSQDGNYNEQFF. CDR3 DNA sequence: TGCGCCAGCAGCCAAGATGGCAACTACAATGAGCAGTTCTTC.

V usage is TRBV5-4 and J usage is TRBJ2-7; TRBD1 matches 7 bases. J was trimmed by 7 bases and V by 4 bases; bases with no gene match: 17. Germline values: CDR1 SGHNT, CDR2 YYREEE (reference sequence). This CDR3 has 16 residues. The CDR3 DNA reads TGTGCCAGCAGCCAACCACAAGGGACAGTAAGTAAAGAGCAGTACTTC. It encodes CASSQPQGTVSKEQYF. Variable domain in full (rest from reference TRBV5-4 and TRBJ2-7): ETGVTQSPTHLIKTRGQQVTLRCSSQSGHNTVSWYQQALGQGPQFIFQYYREEENGRGNFPPRFSGLQFPNYSSELNVNALELDDSALYLCASSQPQGTVSKEQYFGPGTRLTVT.

This clonotype was recorded once. The J gene is TRBJ2-2, the V gene TRBV5-1, with D perhaps TRBD1 or TRBD2 (6 bases each). Trimming removed 6 bases from V and 5 bases from J, with 20 bases in between. Per germline, CDR1 SGHRS and CDR2 YFSETQ. The CDR3 is made up of 16 amino acids. CDR3 sequence (DNA): TGCGCCAGCACCCCTGGAGTAAGGGGGACTACCGGGGAGCTGTTTTTT. Its protein is CASTPGVRGTTGELFF. Looking up the rest from reference TRBV5-1 and TRBJ2-2 gives the full variable domain: KAGVTQTPRYLIKTRGQQVTLSCSPISGHRSVSWYQQTPGQGLQFLFEYFSETQRNKGNFPGRFSGRQFSNSRSEMNVSTLELGDSALYLCASTPGVRGTTGELFFGEGSRLTVL.

This chain uses TRBV18 with TRBJ1-1, with D maybe TRBD1 (5 bases). The CDR3 runs to 13 residues. Germline V lookup: CDR1 KGHSH, CDR2 LQKENI. The V gene lost 7 bases and the J gene lost 0 bases, with 9 bases spanning the gap. The CDR3 nucleotides are TGTGCCAGCTGGACACAGATGAACACTGAAGCTTTCTTT. Protein sequence: CASWTQMNTEAFF.

This chain connects TRBV24-1 to TRBJ1-5; tentative D call: TRBD1 (5 bases). The germline gives CDR1 KGHDR, CDR2 SFDVKD. V lost 8 bases, J lost 5 bases, and 9 bases lay in between. The CDR3 runs 12 residues. The CDR3 coding sequence is TGTGCCACCACCAGGGCCGATCAGCCCCAGCATTTT. It specifies CATTRADQPQHF.

V is TRBV6-2 or TRBV6-3 and J is TRBJ2-7; TRBD1 aligns across 8 bases. Germline V CDR1 and CDR2: MNHEY, SVGEGT. This CDR3 contains 15 residues. The junction had 12 bases not matched to a gene; V was cut back by 10 bases and J by 1 base. CDR3 region: CATVPGGTGSYEQYF. The CDR3 DNA reads TGTGCCACCGTACCAGGTGGGACAGGTTCCTACGAGCAGTACTTC.

V and J are TRBV25-1 and TRBJ2-7; possibly TRBD1 for D (7 bases). CDR1 and CDR2 from the germline V gene are MGHDK and SYGVNS. CDR3 size: 12 residues. V lost 10 bases to trimming and J lost 4 bases, with 14 bases between them. The CDR3: CATTPGGYEQYF. CDR3 nucleotide sequence: TGTGCCACCACGCCAGGGGGGTACGAGCAGTACTTC.

This chain joins TRBV20-1 and TRBJ2-4, with 10 bases fitting TRBD2. CDR1 is DFQATT and CDR2 is SNEGSKA in the germline V gene (reference sequence). The CDR3 extends over 14 amino acids. The trim removed 0 bases at V and 11 bases at J, leaving 7 bases unmatched. This CDR3 reads CSARDTRLAGVQYF. The CDR3 coding sequence is TGCAGTGCTAGAGATACGAGGCTAGCGGGAGTTCAGTACTTC.

The chain links TRBV28 to TRBJ2-5, with D possibly TRBD2 on 7 matching bases. Germline V gene lookup returns CDR1 MDHEN and CDR2 SYDVKM. This CDR3 spans 15 amino acids. The V end was cut by 6 bases, the J end by 5 bases, with 19 bases between. The CDR3: CASRIRGRARETQYF. In nucleotides, the CDR3 is TGTGCCAGCAGAATTAGGGGGAGGGCCAGGGAGACCCAGTACTTC.